The count of the clone carrying this TCR beta chain is one. The entry originates in a study of blood T cell repertoires in COVID-19. Germline assignment: CDR1 MNHEY and CDR2 SMNVEV (reference sequence). There are 16 residues in the CDR3. Germline trimming cut 3 bases from V and 5 bases from J; bases unmatched to any gene: 8. Profiled with immunoSEQ multiplex PCR; TCRdb holds only in-frame clones, not every one. The sample contains around 61,000 clones, around 84% of which appear only once. The receptor's source is a man aged 50-59 years with active COVID-19. J is TRBJ2-3 and V is TRBV27; 10 nucleotides align to TRBD2. The sequencing sample was made of peripheral blood. CDR3 region: CASSFEAGGQGDTQYF. Written as DNA, the CDR3 is TGTGCCAGCAGTTTCGAAGCGGGGGGGCAGGGAGATACGCAGTATTTT.